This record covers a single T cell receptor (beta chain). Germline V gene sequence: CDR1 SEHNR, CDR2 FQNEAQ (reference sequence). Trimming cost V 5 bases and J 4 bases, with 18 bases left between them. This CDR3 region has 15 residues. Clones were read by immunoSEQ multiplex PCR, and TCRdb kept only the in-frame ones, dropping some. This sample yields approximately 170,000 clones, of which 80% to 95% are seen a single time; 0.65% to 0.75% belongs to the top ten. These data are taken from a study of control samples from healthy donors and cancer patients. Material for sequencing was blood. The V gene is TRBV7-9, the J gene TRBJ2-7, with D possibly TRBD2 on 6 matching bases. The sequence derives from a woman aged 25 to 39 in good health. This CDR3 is CASSNPRGRHYEQYF. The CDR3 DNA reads TGTGCCAGCAGCAACCCCCGGGGGAGGCATTACGAGCAGTACTTC.